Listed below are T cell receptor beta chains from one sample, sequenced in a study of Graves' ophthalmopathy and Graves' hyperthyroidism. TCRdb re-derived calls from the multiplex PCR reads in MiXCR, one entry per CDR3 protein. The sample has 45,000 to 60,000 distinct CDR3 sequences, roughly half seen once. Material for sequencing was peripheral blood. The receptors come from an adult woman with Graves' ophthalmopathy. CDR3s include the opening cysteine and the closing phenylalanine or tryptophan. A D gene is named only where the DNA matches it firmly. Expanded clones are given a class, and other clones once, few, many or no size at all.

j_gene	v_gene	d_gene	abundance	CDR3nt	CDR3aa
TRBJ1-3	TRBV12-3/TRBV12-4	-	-	TGTGCCAGCAGACCCGACTACACCATATATTTT	CASRPDYTIYF
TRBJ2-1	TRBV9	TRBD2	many	TGTGCCAGCAACCTAGCGGGGGGTTGGAATGAGCAGTTCTTC	CASNLAGGWNEQFF
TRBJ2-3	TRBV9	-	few	TGTGCCGGCAGCCACTACAGATATAAGTATTTT	CAGSHYRYKYF
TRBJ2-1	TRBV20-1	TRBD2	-	TGCAGTGCCCTAGCGGGAGTGGCAATGGATGAGCAGTTCTTC	CSALAGVAMDEQFF
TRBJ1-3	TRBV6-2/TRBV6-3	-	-	TGTGCCAGCAGTTACAAGAGACATCGCTCTGGAAACACCATATATTTT	CASSYKRHRSGNTIYF
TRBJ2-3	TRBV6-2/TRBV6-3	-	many	TGTGCCAGCAGTTCAACCCCCGGGACTACGCAGTATTTT	CASSSTPGTTQYF
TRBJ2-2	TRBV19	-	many	TGTGCCAGTCGGACAGACGCGAACACCGGGGAGCTGTTTTTT	CASRTDANTGELFF
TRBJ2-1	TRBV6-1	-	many	TGTGCCAGCAGTGACTCCCCATGGGGCCCAAGCTCCTACAATGAGCAGTTCTTC	CASSDSPWGPSSYNEQFF
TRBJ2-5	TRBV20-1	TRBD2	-	TGCAGTGCTGGGGGGGGGACCGGGCGAATGGCCCAGTACTTC	CSAGGGTGRMAQYF
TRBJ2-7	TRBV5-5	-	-	TGTGCCAGCAGCTTGGGCGTCTCCGAGCAGTACTTC	CASSLGVSEQYF
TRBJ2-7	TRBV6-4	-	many	TGTGCCAGCCGATTAGCGCCGACCTACGAGCAGTACTTC	CASRLAPTYEQYF
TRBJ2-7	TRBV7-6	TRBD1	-	TGTGCCAGCAGCGTAGGACAGGGTCTTACCTACGAGCAGTACTTC	CASSVGQGLTYEQYF
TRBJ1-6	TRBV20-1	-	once	TGCAGTGCCTCACCTATACCAGGGGAGAATCAGCCCCTCCACTTT	CSASPIPGENQPLHF
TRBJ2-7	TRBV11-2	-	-	TGTGTCAGCAGCTTAGGGTCAGGGGAAGTCTACGAGCAGTACTTC	CVSSLGSGEVYEQYF
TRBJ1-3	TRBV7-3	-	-	TGTGCCAGCAGCTTACAGGGAAGTGGTGGAAACACCATATATTTT	CASSLQGSGGNTIYF
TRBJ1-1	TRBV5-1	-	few	TGCGCCAGCAGCTTGGCGGGGTTTGACACTGAAGCTTTCTTT	CASSLAGFDTEAFF
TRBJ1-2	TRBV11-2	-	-	TGTGCCAGCAGCTTGGGGTTAGGGTACCCCTATGGCTACACCTTC	CASSLGLGYPYGYTF
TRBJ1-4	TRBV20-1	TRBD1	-	TGCAGTGCTACGACCCGGACAGGCCCCTATAACGAAAGACTGTTTTTT	CSATTRTGPYNERLFF
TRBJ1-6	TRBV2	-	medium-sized	TGTGCCAGCTCGACAAGGCCGAATTCACCCCTCCACTTT	CASSTRPNSPLHF
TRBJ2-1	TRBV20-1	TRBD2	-	TGCAGTGCTAATGGGGAGGGCTGGGATGAGCAGTTCTTC	CSANGEGWDEQFF
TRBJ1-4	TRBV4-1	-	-	TGCGCCAGCAGCCAAGTTTCCACAACTAATGAAAAACTGTTTTTT	CASSQVSTTNEKLFF
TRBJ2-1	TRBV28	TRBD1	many	TGTGCCAGCAGTTTAGAGGGGGCGCAGTACAATGAGCAGTTCTTC	CASSLEGAQYNEQFF
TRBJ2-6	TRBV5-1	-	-	TGCGCCAGCAGAGACGACAGGATGACGTCTGGGGCCGACGTCCTGACTTTC	CASRDDRMTSGADVLTF
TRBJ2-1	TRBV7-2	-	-	TGTGCCAGCAGCTCCCGTCGGTCCAGGTACAATGAGCAGTTCTTC	CASSSRRSRYNEQFF
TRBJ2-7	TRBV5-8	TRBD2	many	TGTGCCAGCAGCTGGGGGACTAGCTACGAGCAGTACTTC	CASSWGTSYEQYF
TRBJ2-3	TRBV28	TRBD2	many	TGTGCCAGCAAGAAAGGCGGGAGGGAGTCAGATACGCAGTATTTT	CASKKGGRESDTQYF
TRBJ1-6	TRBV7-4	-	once	TGTGCCAGCAGCTTGGTAGCCCCAGCGTCACCCCTCCACTTT	CASSLVAPASPLHF
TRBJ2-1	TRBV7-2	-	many	TGTGCCAGCAGCCCTCCTCTGGGCGGGGCCTACAATGAGCAGTTCTTC	CASSPPLGGAYNEQFF
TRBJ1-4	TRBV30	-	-	TGTGCCTGGAGTAGGCAGCTCAATGAAAAACTGTGTTTT	CAWSRQLNEKLCF
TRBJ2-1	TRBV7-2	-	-	TGTGCCAGCAGAGTTATGGTTGGGGGAGCCTATGAGCAGTTCTTC	CASRVMVGGAYEQFF
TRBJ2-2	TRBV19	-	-	TGTGCCATACCCCCCCTGTGGGGCCCCGGGGAGCTGTTTTTT	CAIPPLWGPGELFF
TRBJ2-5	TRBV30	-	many	TGTGCCTGGAGTGCAGGAGGCCAAGAGACCCAGTACTTC	CAWSAGGQETQYF
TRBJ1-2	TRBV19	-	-	TGTGCCAGTAGTACGGGGGAAAGACTCGGAGGGGGCTACACCTTC	CASSTGERLGGGYTF
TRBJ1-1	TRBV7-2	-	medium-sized	TGTGCCAGCAGCCTTGGACAGCTTGAAGCTTTCTTT	CASSLGQLEAFF
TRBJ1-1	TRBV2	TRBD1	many	TGTGCCAGCAGTTGGGACAGGGGCTCCCCCGAAGCTTTCTTT	CASSWDRGSPEAFF
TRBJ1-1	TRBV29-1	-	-	TGCAGCAGCCTCTTGGACAACACTGAAGCTTTCTTT	CSSLLDNTEAFF
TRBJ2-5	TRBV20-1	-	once	TGCAGTACTCTTTGGGGGGTATTGGAGACCCAGTACTTC	CSTLWGVLETQYF
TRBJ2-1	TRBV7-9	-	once	TGTGCCAGCAGCGTTGAGCCCTACAATGAGCAGTTCTTC	CASSVEPYNEQFF
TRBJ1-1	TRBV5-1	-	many	TGCGCCAGCAGCTTGATGGGGATGAACACTGAAGCTTTCTTT	CASSLMGMNTEAFF
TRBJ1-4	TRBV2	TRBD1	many	TGTGCCAGCAGACCGGGACAGGGAAATGAAAAACTGTTTTTT	CASRPGQGNEKLFF
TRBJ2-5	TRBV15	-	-	TGTGCCACCAGCAGGGGCGAAGAGACCCAGTACTTC	CATSRGEETQYF
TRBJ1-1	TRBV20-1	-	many	TGCAGTCCAAAGGGGGGGCTAACTGAAGCTTTCTTT	CSPKGGLTEAFF
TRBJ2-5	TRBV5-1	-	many	TGCGCCAGCAGCTTGGGGGTGTTAGTGGGAAACCAAGAGACCCAGTACTTC	CASSLGVLVGNQETQYF
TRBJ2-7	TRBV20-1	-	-	TGCAGCGCAACGGACAGCCATGAATCGTCCGAGCAGTACTTC	CSATDSHESSEQYF
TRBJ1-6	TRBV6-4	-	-	TGTGCCAGCAGCCGCGAGGGTAGTGGATCACCCCTCCACTTT	CASSREGSGSPLHF
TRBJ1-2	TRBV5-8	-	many	TGTGCCAGCAGCTTGTATTCCCTCTATGGCTACACCTTC	CASSLYSLYGYTF
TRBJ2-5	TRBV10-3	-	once	TGTGCCATCAGTGAGCCCCCCCGGGTTCAAGAGACCCAGTACTTC	CAISEPPRVQETQYF
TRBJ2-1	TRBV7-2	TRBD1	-	TGTGCCAGCAGCTTAACGGGACAGGGGGCCAATGAGCAGTTCTTC	CASSLTGQGANEQFF
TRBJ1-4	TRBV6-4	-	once	TGTGCCAGCAGTGAAGCGGCGGACAGCGTTGAAAAACTGTTTTTT	CASSEAADSVEKLFF
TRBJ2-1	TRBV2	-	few	TGTGCCAGCAAGGCACGCACCTACAATGAGCAGTTCTTC	CASKARTYNEQFF
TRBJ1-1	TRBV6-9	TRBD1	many	TGTGCCAGCAGTTATTTCCGATGGGACAGGGGAGGGCAGTGGGCTTTCTTT	CASSYFRWDRGGQWAFF
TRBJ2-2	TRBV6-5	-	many	TGTGCCAGCAGCCGACCGGGACACAACACCGGGGAGCTGTTTTTT	CASSRPGHNTGELFF
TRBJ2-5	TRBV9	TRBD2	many	TGTGCCAGCAGCGTAGCAGCGGGAGTGGAAGAGACCCAGTACTTC	CASSVAAGVEETQYF
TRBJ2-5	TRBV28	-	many	TGTGCCAGCAGTTTTACGGGAGTGATTGGAGAGACCCAGTACTTC	CASSFTGVIGETQYF
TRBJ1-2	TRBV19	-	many	TGTGCCAGTACTCATGTATACGGGGGGCTCCATGGCTACACCTTC	CASTHVYGGLHGYTF
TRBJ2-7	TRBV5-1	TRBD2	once	TGCGCCAGCAGTTTGGCCGTAGGAGCGGGAGCGACCGAGCAGTACTTC	CASSLAVGAGATEQYF
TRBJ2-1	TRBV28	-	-	TGTGCCAGCAGCCGGACCGTCGGGGGCTCCTACAATGAGCAGTTCTTC	CASSRTVGGSYNEQFF
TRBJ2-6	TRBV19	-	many	TGTGCCAGTAGCGAATTTGGTCGGGGAGCTGGGGCCAACGTCCTGACTTTC	CASSEFGRGAGANVLTF
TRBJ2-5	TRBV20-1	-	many	TGCAGTGGTCAGCACTTCCAAGAGACCCAGTACTTC	CSGQHFQETQYF